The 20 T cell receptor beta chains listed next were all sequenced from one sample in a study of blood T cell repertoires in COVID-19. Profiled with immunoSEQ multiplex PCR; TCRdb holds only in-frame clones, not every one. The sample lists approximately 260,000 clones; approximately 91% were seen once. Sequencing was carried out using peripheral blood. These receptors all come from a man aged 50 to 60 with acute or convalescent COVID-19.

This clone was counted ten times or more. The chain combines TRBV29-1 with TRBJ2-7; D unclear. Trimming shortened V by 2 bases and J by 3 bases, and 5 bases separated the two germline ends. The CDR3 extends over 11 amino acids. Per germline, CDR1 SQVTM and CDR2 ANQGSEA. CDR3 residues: CSVENGYEQYF. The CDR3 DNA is TGCAGCGTTGAAAACGGCTACGAGCAGTACTTC.

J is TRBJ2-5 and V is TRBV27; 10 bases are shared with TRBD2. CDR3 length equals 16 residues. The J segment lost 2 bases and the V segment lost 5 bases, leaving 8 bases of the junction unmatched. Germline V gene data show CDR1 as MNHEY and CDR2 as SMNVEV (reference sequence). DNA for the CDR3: TGTGCCAGCAGTGGGACCCCGACTAGCGGGCAAGAGACCCAGTACTTC. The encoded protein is CASSGTPTSGQETQYF.

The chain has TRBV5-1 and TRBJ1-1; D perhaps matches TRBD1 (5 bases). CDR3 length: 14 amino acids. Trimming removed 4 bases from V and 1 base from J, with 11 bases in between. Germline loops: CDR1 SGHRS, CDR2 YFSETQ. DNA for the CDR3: TGCGCCAGCAGCCAAACAGGAGAGAACACTGAAGCTTTCTTT. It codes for CASSQTGENTEAFF.

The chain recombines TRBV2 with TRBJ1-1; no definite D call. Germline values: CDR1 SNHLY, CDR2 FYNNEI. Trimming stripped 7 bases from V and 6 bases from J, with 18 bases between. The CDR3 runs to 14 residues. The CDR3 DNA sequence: TGTGCCAGCAAAGAAAGGCGCACCAGCGCTGAAGCTTTCTTT. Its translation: CASKERRTSAEAFF.

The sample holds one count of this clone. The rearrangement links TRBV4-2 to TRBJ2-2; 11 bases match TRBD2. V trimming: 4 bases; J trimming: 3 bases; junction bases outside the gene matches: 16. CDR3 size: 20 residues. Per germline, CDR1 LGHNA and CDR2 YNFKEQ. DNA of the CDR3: TGTGCCAGCAGCCCATGGGGTAGCGGGGGGGCGAAATCCGACACCGGGGAGCTGTTTTTT. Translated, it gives CASSPWGSGGAKSDTGELFF.

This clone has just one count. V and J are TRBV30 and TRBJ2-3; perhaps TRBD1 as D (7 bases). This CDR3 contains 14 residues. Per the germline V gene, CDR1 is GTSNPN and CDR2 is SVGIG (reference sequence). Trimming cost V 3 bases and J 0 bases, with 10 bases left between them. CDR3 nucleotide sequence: TGTGCCTGGAGCAGGGGGGTTAGCACAGATACGCAGTATTTT. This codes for CAWSRGVSTDTQYF.

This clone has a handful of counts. The CDR3 region has the DNA TGTGCCAGTAGCACGACTAGCGGGACCTCCTACGAGCAGTACTTC. Translating gives CASSTTSGTSYEQYF. The chain links TRBV19 to TRBJ2-7; 11 nucleotides line up with TRBD2. Germline V gives CDR1 LNHDA, CDR2 SQIVND (reference sequence). This CDR3 is built from 15 residues. The ends lost 6 bases at V and 0 bases at J; junction bases unmatched: 4.

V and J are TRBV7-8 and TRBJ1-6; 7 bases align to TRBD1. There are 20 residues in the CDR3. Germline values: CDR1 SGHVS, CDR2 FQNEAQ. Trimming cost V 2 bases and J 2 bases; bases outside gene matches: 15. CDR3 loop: CASSLTGTAYSQTYNSPLHF. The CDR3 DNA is TGTGCCAGCAGCTTAACCGGGACAGCGTATAGCCAGACCTATAATTCACCCCTCCACTTT.

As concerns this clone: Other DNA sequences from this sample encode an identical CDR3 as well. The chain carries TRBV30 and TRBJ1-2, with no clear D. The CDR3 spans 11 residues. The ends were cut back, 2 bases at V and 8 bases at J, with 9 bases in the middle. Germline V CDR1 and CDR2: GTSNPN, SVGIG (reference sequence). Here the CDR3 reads CAWSTGGGYTF. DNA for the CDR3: TGTGCCTGGAGTACGGGAGGCGGCTACACCTTC.

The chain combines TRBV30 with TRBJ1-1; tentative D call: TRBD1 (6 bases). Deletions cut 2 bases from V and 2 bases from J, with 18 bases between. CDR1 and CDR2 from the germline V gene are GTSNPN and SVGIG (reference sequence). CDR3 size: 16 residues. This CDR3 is CAWSPARVRGNTEAFF. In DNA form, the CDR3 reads TGTGCCTGGAGTCCGGCACGGGTCAGGGGAAACACTGAAGCTTTCTTT. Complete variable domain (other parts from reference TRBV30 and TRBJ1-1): SQTIHQWPATLVQPVGSPLSLECTVEGTSNPNLYWYRQAAGRGLQLLFYSVGIGQISSEVPQNLSASRPQDRQFILSSKKLLLSDSGFYLCAWSPARVRGNTEAFFGQGTRLTVV.

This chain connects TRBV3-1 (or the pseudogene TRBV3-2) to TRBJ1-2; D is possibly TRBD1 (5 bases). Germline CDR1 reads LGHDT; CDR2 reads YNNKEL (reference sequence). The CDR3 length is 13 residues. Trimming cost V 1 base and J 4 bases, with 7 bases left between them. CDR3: CASSQGGSYGYTF. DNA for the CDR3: TGTGCCAGCAGCCAAGGGGGCAGCTATGGCTACACCTTC.

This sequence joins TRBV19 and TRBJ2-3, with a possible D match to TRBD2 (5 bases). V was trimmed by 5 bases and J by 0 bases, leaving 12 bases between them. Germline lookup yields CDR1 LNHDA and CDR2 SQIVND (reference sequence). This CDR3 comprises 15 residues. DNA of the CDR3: TGTGCCAGTAGTCCTCGGGGATCTAGCACAGATACGCAGTATTTT. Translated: CASSPRGSSTDTQYF.

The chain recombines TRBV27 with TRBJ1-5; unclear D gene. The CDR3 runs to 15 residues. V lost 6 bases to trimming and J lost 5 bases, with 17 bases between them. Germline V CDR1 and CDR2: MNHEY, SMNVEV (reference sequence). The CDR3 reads CASSRVGGSYQPQHF. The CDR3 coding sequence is TGTGCCAGCAGCCGAGTGGGAGGGAGTTATCAGCCCCAGCATTTT.

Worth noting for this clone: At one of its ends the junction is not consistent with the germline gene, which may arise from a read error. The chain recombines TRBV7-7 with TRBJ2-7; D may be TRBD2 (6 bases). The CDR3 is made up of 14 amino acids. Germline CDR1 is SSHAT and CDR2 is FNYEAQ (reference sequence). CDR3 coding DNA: TGTGCTAGCAGCTTGGGACTGCGGGGTTCCGAGCAGTACTTC. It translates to CASSLGLRGSEQYF.

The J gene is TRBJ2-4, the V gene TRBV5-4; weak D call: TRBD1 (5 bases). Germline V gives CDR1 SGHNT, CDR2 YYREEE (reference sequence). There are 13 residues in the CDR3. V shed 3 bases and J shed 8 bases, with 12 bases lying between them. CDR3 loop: CASSSGRGDIQYF. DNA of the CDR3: TGTGCCAGCAGCTCCGGAAGGGGCGACATTCAGTACTTC.

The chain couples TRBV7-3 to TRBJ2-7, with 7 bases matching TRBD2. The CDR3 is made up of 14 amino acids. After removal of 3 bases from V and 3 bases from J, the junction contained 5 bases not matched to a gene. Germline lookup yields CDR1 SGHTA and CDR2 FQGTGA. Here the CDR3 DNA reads TGTGCCAGCAGCTTTAATGGGGGGGACTACGAGCAGTACTTC. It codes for CASSFNGGDYEQYF. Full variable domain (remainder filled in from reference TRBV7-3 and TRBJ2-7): GAGVSQTPSNKVTEKGKYVELRCDPISGHTALYWYRQSLGQGPEFLIYFQGTGAADDSGLPNDRFFAVRPEGSVSTLKIQRTERGDSAVYLCASSFNGGDYEQYFGPGTRLTVT.

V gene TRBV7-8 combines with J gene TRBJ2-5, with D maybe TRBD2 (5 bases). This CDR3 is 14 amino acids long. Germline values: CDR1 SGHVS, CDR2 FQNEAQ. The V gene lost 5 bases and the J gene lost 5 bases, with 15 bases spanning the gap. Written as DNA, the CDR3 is TGTGCCAGCAGCCCCTCCCTGCCGGGGGAGACCCAGTACTTC. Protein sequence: CASSPSLPGETQYF.

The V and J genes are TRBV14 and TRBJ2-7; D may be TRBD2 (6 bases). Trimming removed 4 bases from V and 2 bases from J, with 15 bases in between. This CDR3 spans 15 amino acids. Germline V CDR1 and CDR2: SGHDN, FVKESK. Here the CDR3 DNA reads TGTGCCAGCAGCCGCCTGGCGGGGAATACCTACGAGCAGTACTTC. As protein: CASSRLAGNTYEQYF.

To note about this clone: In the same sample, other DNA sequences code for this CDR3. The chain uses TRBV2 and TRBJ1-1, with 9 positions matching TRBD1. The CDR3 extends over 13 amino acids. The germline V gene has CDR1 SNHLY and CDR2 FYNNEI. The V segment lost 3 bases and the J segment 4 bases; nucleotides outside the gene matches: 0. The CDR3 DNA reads TGTGCCAGCAGTGAGGACAGGGGCACTGAAGCTTTCTTT. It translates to CASSEDRGTEAFF.

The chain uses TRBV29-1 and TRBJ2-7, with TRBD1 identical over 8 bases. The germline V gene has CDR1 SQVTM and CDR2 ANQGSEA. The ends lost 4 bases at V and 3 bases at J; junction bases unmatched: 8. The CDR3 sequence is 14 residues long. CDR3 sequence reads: CSVGTGKDGYEQYF. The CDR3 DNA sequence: TGCAGCGTTGGGACAGGGAAGGACGGCTACGAGCAGTACTTC.